This TCR beta chain comes out of a study of blood T cell repertoires in COVID-19. Study-wide context: The analysed material was cDNA or gDNA that came from T cells, B-cell-depleted T cells, or PBMCs.

CDR1 SEHNR and CDR2 FQNEAQ come from the germline V gene (reference sequence). The CDR3 consists of 18 residues. The V gene end was trimmed by 1 base and the J gene end by 1 base; junction bases not matched to a gene: 3. Seattle researchers signed up patients amid active infection and tracked them longitudinally. In the study's own analysis: Researchers report that nucleated cell counts were estimated from reference gene primer amplification. Measured with immunoSEQ multiplex PCR; TCRdb has only the in-frame clones, and not every one. V and J calls plus clone size are reproduced from that table; the DNA served to infer D and trimming. The sample has 200,000 to 300,000 clones, 65% to 90% seen once.

The sample consisted of peripheral blood. The origin of this receptor is a man aged 45-65 years with COVID-19, enrolled during active disease. The rearrangement links TRBV7-9 to TRBJ2-6; TRBD1 aligns across 11 bases. CDR3: CASSLVGQGESGANVLTF. CDR3 nucleotides: TGTGCCAGCAGCTTAGTGGGACAGGGGGAGTCTGGGGCCAACGTCCTGACTTTC.